The next 25 T cell receptor beta chains were all read from a single sample in a study of chemoradiotherapy in HPV16-positive cancers. Sequencing used immunoSEQ multiplex PCR; TCRdb keeps in-frame clones, though not all of them. The data hold 65,000 to 80,000 clones, with roughly 86% observed a single time. The sample consisted of blood, taken from a patient who underwent chemoradiotherapy. All receptors derive from a human donor with HPV-associated anogenital cancer.

This chain links TRBV19 with TRBJ1-1, with 8 bases fitting TRBD1. The trim removed 3 bases at V and 5 bases at J, leaving 11 bases unmatched. Germline V lookup: CDR1 LNHDA, CDR2 SQIVND (reference sequence). This CDR3 spans 16 amino acids. The CDR3 region is CASSIYHGQGNTEAFF. In nucleotides, the CDR3 is TGTGCCAGTAGTATCTACCATGGACAGGGAAATACTGAAGCTTTCTTT.

DNA for the CDR3: TGTGCCAGCAGCTCCTTAAGAAGGGCTGAGCAGTTCTTC. Its protein product is CASSSLRRAEQFF. J is TRBJ2-1 and V is TRBV7-9; D is unclear. This CDR3 comprises 13 residues. Trimming cost V 4 bases and J 9 bases, with 13 bases left between them. Germline loops: CDR1 SEHNR, CDR2 FQNEAQ (reference sequence).

This clone was seen only once. V is TRBV6-1 and J is TRBJ2-1; 8 nucleotides match TRBD1. The CDR3 length is 16 residues. CDR1 MNHNS and CDR2 SASEGT come from the germline V gene. Trimming cost V 4 bases and J 7 bases; bases outside gene matches: 12. CDR3 sequence reads: CASSAQGTGIWNEQFF. DNA for the CDR3: TGTGCCAGCAGTGCCCAAGGGACAGGAATTTGGAATGAGCAGTTCTTC.

In this sample, this clone turned up once. This sample includes further DNA sequences coding for the same CDR3. The chain employs TRBV7-9 and TRBJ1-3; D is perhaps TRBD1 (5 bases). The ends were cut back, 1 base at V and 2 bases at J, with 12 bases in the middle. Germline CDR1 reads SEHNR; CDR2 reads FQNEAQ (reference sequence). The CDR3 consists of 16 residues. The CDR3 DNA follows: TGTGCCAGCAGCTTAGACGACAGAGTCACTGGAAACACCATATATTTT. It codes for CASSLDDRVTGNTIYF.

The chain carries TRBV10-3 and TRBJ2-2; no reliable D call. V gave up 1 base and J gave up 2 bases, with 8 bases separating them. Looked up from germline, CDR1 is ENHRY and CDR2 is SYGVKD. This CDR3 is 15 amino acids long. The CDR3 DNA reads as TGTGCCATCAGTGAGTACAACAGCAACACCGGGGAGCTGTTTTTT. The encoded protein is CAISEYNSNTGELFF.

This chain joins TRBV6-5 and TRBJ1-6; the D is unclear. Looked up from germline, CDR1 is MNHEY and CDR2 is SVGAGI. The CDR3 loop spans 14 amino acids. Trimming shortened V by 11 bases and J by 6 bases, and 17 bases separated the two germline ends. The CDR3, as DNA: TGTGCCGGAGATCAGCAGCCGACTAATTCACCCCTCCACTTT. Translation gives CAGDQQPTNSPLHF.

V usage is TRBV5-1 and J usage is TRBJ1-2; D gene ambiguous. The germline CDR1 and CDR2 sequences are SGHRS and YFSETQ. V gave up 6 bases and J gave up 7 bases, with 16 bases separating them. This CDR3 comprises 13 residues. CDR3 region: CASIDSSSSGYTF. CDR3 DNA: TGCGCCAGCATCGATAGCAGTTCGAGTGGCTACACCTTC.

This clone occurred once. The chain employs TRBV28 and TRBJ1-4, with 8 bases matching TRBD1. The CDR3 runs to 13 residues. The germline V gene has CDR1 MDHEN and CDR2 SYDVKM. The trim removed 4 bases at V and 7 bases at J, leaving 2 bases unmatched. The CDR3 sequence: CASSSGGGEKLFF. CDR3 bases: TGTGCCAGCAGTTCAGGGGGCGGTGAAAAACTGTTTTTT.

J is TRBJ2-3 and V is TRBV6-5; no clear D. Trimming removed 2 bases at V and 1 base at J, with 10 bases between. Germline lookup yields CDR1 MNHEY and CDR2 SVGAGI. The CDR3 contains 15 residues. The CDR3 loop is CASSYLQRGTDTQYF. CDR3 nucleotides: TGTGCCAGCAGTTACCTCCAGCGAGGCACAGATACGCAGTATTTT.

V and J are TRBV7-9 and TRBJ1-1, with D unclear. The CDR3 has 15 residues. The germline V and J ends were trimmed by 5 bases and 0 bases, with 13 bases remaining between them. Germline V lookup: CDR1 SEHNR, CDR2 FQNEAQ (reference sequence). The CDR3 sequence is CASSRPSLMNTEAFF. CDR3 sequence (DNA): TGTGCCAGCAGCCGACCGAGCCTCATGAACACTGAAGCTTTCTTT.

This chain connects TRBV21-1 to TRBJ2-1; TRBD2, the table's D call, lacks a check against the DNA. TRBV21-1 is a pseudogene locus. The CDR3 is made up of 23 amino acids. CDR3 DNA: TGTGCCAGCAGCAAAGCGGGTAGCGGGAGGATTCCTGGGGATTTTGGCTCCTACAATGAGCAGTTCTTC. It encodes CASSKAGSGRIPGDFGSYNEQFF.

The rearrangement uses TRBV6-1 and TRBJ1-2; no clear D. CDR1 and CDR2 from the germline V gene are MNHNS and SASEGT. This CDR3 region has 16 residues. The ends were cut back, 2 bases at V and 3 bases at J, with 16 bases in the middle. As DNA, the CDR3 is TGTGCCAGCAGTGAACAGGCCCAGGCCGGGGACTATGGCTACACCTTC. As protein: CASSEQAQAGDYGYTF.

The chain has TRBV19 and TRBJ1-3; no firm D call. The germline V gene encodes CDR1 LNHDA and CDR2 SQIVND (reference sequence). The CDR3 sequence is 14 residues long. Deletions cut 3 bases from V and 4 bases from J, with 10 bases between. This chain's CDR3 is CASSIFGSGNTIYF. Written as DNA, the CDR3 is TGTGCCAGTAGTATTTTCGGCTCGGGAAACACCATATATTTT.

This chain uses TRBV19 with TRBJ2-1; 8 bases match TRBD2. The length of the CDR3 is 14 residues. Germline values: CDR1 LNHDA, CDR2 SQIVND (reference sequence). Unmatched junction bases numbered 12, after V lost 8 bases and J lost 9 bases. The CDR3 reads CASSARAGGLEQFF. In nucleotides, the CDR3 is TGTGCCAGTTCCGCCCGCGCGGGGGGTCTTGAGCAGTTCTTC.

The chain has TRBV11-2 and TRBJ2-7; weak D call: TRBD2 (5 bases). Germline V lookup: CDR1 SGHAT, CDR2 FQNNGV. V lost 0 bases and J 6 bases, leaving 6 bases between the germline ends. The CDR3 contains 12 residues. The CDR3 sequence: CASSLDRGEQYF. The CDR3 coding sequence is TGTGCCAGCAGCTTAGATCGGGGCGAGCAGTACTTC.

The V gene is TRBV7-2, the J gene TRBJ2-7, with TRBD2 as a possible D gene (6 bases). The CDR3 spans 10 residues. In germline, CDR1 is SGHTA, CDR2 FQGNSA. CDR3 in amino acids: CASSPPYPSV. The CDR3 DNA reads TGTGCCAGCAGCCCCCCATACCCTAGCGTA.

The rearrangement links TRBV5-8 to TRBJ2-7; a weak D match, TRBD1 (6 bases). This CDR3 region has 14 residues. The germline CDR1 and CDR2 sequences are SGHTS and YDEGEE. Trimming pared 3 bases from V and 3 bases from J, leaving 13 bases between. CDR3 amino acids: CASSYRTASYEQYF. CDR3 bases: TGTGCCAGCAGCTACCGGACAGCCAGCTACGAGCAGTACTTC.

V is TRBV19 and J is TRBJ2-1, with 7 bases matching TRBD2. Trimming cost V 3 bases and J 6 bases; bases outside gene matches: 5. This CDR3 has 14 residues. Germline V gene data show CDR1 as LNHDA and CDR2 as SQIVND (reference sequence). In nucleotides, the CDR3 is TGTGCCAGTAGTATCTCACTAGCGAGCAATGAGCAGTTCTTC. It yields the protein CASSISLASNEQFF. Full variable domain (remainder filled in from reference TRBV19 and TRBJ2-1): DGGITQSPKYLFRKEGQNVTLSCEQNLNHDAMYWYRQDPGQGLRLIYYSQIVNDFQKGDIAEGYSVSREKKESFPLTVTSAQKNPTAFYLCASSISLASNEQFFGPGTRLTVL.

J is TRBJ1-1 and V is TRBV4-2; D unresolved. CDR3 length: 14 residues. Trimming pared 0 bases from V and 4 bases from J, leaving 9 bases between. Germline V gene lookup returns CDR1 LGHNA and CDR2 YNFKEQ. The CDR3 is CASSQDSKGTEAFF. In DNA form, the CDR3 reads TGTGCCAGCAGCCAAGATAGCAAGGGCACTGAAGCTTTCTTT.

This chain connects TRBV2 to TRBJ2-3; 9 bases are a match to TRBD1. The CDR3 contains 16 residues. Trimming took 7 bases from V and 1 from J; bases not matched to a gene: 9. Germline CDR1 is SNHLY and CDR2 is FYNNEI. DNA for the CDR3: TGTGCCAGCAATCCTTCCACAGGGGGCGGCACAGATACGCAGTATTTT. It is translated as CASNPSTGGGTDTQYF.

CDR3 sequence reads: CASSQEAGAAGNTIYF. The CDR3, as DNA: TGCGCCAGCAGCCAAGAAGCGGGGGCTGCAGGAAACACCATATATTTT. The chain carries TRBV4-1 and TRBJ1-3; the D gene is possibly TRBD1 (6 bases). Trimming removed 0 bases from V and 4 bases from J, with 13 bases in between. Germline values: CDR1 MGHRA, CDR2 YSYEKL. This CDR3 spans 16 amino acids.

The J gene is TRBJ1-4, the V gene TRBV5-4; weak D call: TRBD1 (5 bases). The germline V and J ends were trimmed by 3 bases and 6 bases, with 12 bases remaining between them. The length of the CDR3 is 14 residues. CDR1 is SGHNT, CDR2 YYREEE, per germline (reference sequence). The CDR3 region has the DNA TGTGCCAGCAGCTCCAGGGAAGATCATGAAAAACTGTTTTTT. It translates to CASSSREDHEKLFF. The full variable domain, its missing parts supplied by reference TRBV5-4 and TRBJ1-4, is ETGVTQSPTHLIKTRGQQVTLRCSSQSGHNTVSWYQQALGQGPQFIFQYYREEENGRGNFPPRFSGLQFPNYSSELNVNALELDDSALYLCASSSREDHEKLFFGSGTQLSVL.

This chain links TRBV27 with TRBJ2-7; TRBD2 matches at 10 bases. The trim removed 2 bases at V and 1 base at J, leaving 8 bases unmatched. The V gene's germline CDR1 is MNHEY and CDR2 SMNVEV (reference sequence). This CDR3 has 17 residues. For the CDR3, the DNA is TGTGCCAGCAGTTTAACAGCGGGAGGGCCAGTATCCTACGAGCAGTACTTC. Translation gives CASSLTAGGPVSYEQYF.

J is TRBJ2-7 and V is TRBV7-2; possible D gene TRBD1, 6 bases. The CDR3 has 14 amino acids. The germline V and J ends were trimmed by 5 bases and 3 bases, with 14 bases remaining between them. CDR1 and CDR2 (germline): SGHTA, FQGNSA. The CDR3 spells CASSLETGIYEQYF. The CDR3 bases are TGTGCCAGCAGCCTGGAGACAGGAATCTACGAGCAGTACTTC. Variable domain in full (rest from reference TRBV7-2 and TRBJ2-7): GAGVSQSPSNKVTEKGKDVELRCDPISGHTALYWYRQSLGQGLEFLIYFQGNSAPDKSGLPSDRFSAERTGGSVSTLTIQRTQQEDSAVYLCASSLETGIYEQYFGPGTRLTVT.

The chain is built from TRBV27 and TRBJ2-2, with 7 bases that match TRBD2. The CDR3 is 14 residues long. Germline V gene data show CDR1 as MNHEY and CDR2 as SMNVEV (reference sequence). V shed 4 bases, J shed 7 bases, and the junction held 6 bases outside the gene matches. The CDR3 loop is CASSSRLAVGELFF. The CDR3, as DNA: TGTGCCAGCAGTTCCCGCCTAGCGGTCGGGGAGCTGTTTTTT.